This T cell receptor (delta chain) was sequenced for a study of Vδ1+ human thymocytes. V dropped 0 bases and J dropped 0; count of bases not matched to a gene: 10. In germline, CDR1 is TSWWSYY, CDR2 QGS. The CDR3 totals 19 residues. Study-wide results and limits: Thymic TRG and TRD repertoires appeared highly polyclonal, with Gaussian CDR3 length distributions.

As concerns this clone: Its target is unknown.

The template was reverse-transcribed extracted RNA. Pooled V-gene forward primers with one constant-region reverse primer generated the CDR3 amplicons by multiplex PCR. TCRdb reanalysed the multiplex PCR reads via CATT. This sample has roughly 50,000 delta-chain clones, with about a sixth found just once. The sequenced sample was Vdelta1+ gamma-delta thymocytes from the thymus. Subset indicated: FACS-sorted CD3+ TCRalphabeta- TCRVdelta1+ TCRVdelta2- thymocytes. The sequence was collected from a boy younger than two who had congenital heart surgery. The genes are TRDV1 and TRDJ1, with 10 bases lining up with TRDD3. CDR3 bases: TGTGCTCTTGGGGAACTAGGAGACTGGGGGATCCCATACACCGATAAACTCATCTTT. Protein sequence: CALGELGDWGIPYTDKLIF.